The present TCR beta chain was sequenced within a study of blood T cell repertoires in COVID-19. Study overall: Sites across the United States, Italy and Spain contributed samples from acute and convalescent COVID-19. PBMCs, B-cell-depleted T cells, or T cells were the source of the cDNA or gDNA that made up the material.

TCRdb's copy holds only in-frame clones and misses some; the assay was immunoSEQ multiplex PCR. The data contain 55,000 or so clones, 70% to 90% of them singletons. The germline gives CDR1 SGHVS, CDR2 FQNEAQ. V was shortened by 2 bases and J by 7 bases, with 19 bases between the two germline ends. The CDR3 has 16 amino acids. The V gene is TRBV7-8, the J gene TRBJ2-3, with D possibly matching TRBD1 (6 bases). Sequencing used peripheral blood. The clonotype originates from a man in his sixties with active or convalescent COVID-19. The DNA of the CDR3 is TGTGCCAGCAGCTTAAGGACAGAGGCACAGGGTCATACGCAGTATTTT. Its translation: CASSLRTEAQGHTQYF.